This T cell receptor beta chain appears in the sequencing data of a study of blood T cell repertoires in COVID-19. For the study at large: In each case, the material was cDNA or gDNA derived from T cells, B-cell-depleted T cells, or PBMCs.

J lost 0 bases, V lost 3 bases, and 4 bases had no gene match. The CDR3 is 15 amino acids. Germline-derived CDR1 and CDR2 are KGHSH and LQKENI. This table comes from immunoSEQ multiplex PCR, and its TCRdb copy is limited to in-frame clones, with some not included. The table has fewer than 120,000 clones, around four fifths seen once. This clone has only one observation. Sequencing was carried out using peripheral blood. The sequence was collected from a woman aged 55-69 years with acute or convalescent COVID-19. V usage is TRBV18 and J usage is TRBJ1-1; 7 bases agree with TRBD1. The CDR3 region has the DNA TGTGCCAGCTCACCGGGACAGCTATTGAACACTGAAGCTTTCTTT. It is translated as CASSPGQLLNTEAFF.